Shown below are 14 T cell receptor beta chains from a single sample sequenced in a study of T cell repertoires in cytomegalovirus infection. Their target antigens are unknown. In TCRdb, the reads were re-called with MiXCR into one record per CDR3 protein. Among 250,000 to 300,000 distinct CDR3 sequences, about 20% were seen once, and the ten largest hold under 25%. The sequencing used cultured PBMCs, collected from culture after CMV antigen stimulation. The receptors were sampled from a human donor in good health (CMV status not recorded). Some clones in this sample may be carry-over from other donors' samples.

The V call is TRBV12-3 or TRBV12-4, the J call TRBJ1-2; 7 bases fit TRBD1. V was pared by 7 bases and J by 0 bases, with 14 bases of the junction left unmatched. CDR3 size: 17 residues. CDR3 residues: CASNRGRSLIPNYGYTF. In nucleotides, the CDR3 is TGTGCCAGCAATAGGGGGCGCAGTCTTATCCCTAACTATGGCTACACCTTC.

This clonotype was seen a few times. The gene calls are TRBV5-4 and TRBJ2-3, with 8 bases identical to TRBD1. This CDR3 comprises 16 residues. J gave up 0 bases and V 2 bases, and 5 bases lay outside the gene matches. CDR1 is SGHNT and CDR2 is YYREEE in the germline V gene (reference sequence). CDR3 residues: CASSFGQGVSTDTQYF. CDR3 in DNA: TGTGCCAGCAGCTTTGGACAGGGAGTTAGCACAGATACGCAGTATTTT.

The rearrangement links TRBV27 to TRBJ2-7; 12 positions agree with TRBD2. The CDR3 is 14 residues long. Germline lookup yields CDR1 MNHEY and CDR2 SMNVEV (reference sequence). With V trimmed by 9 bases and J by 2 bases, 5 bases remained unmatched. The CDR3 loop is CASRTSGIPYEQYV. Written as DNA, the CDR3 is TGTGCCAGTCGGACTAGCGGGATCCCCTACGAGCAGTACGTC.

This clonotype was detected only a few times. The chain employs TRBV18 and TRBJ2-5; possible D gene TRBD2, 5 bases. The CDR3 sequence is 15 residues long. Trimming removed 2 bases at V and 6 bases at J, with 16 bases between. Germline loops: CDR1 KGHSH, CDR2 LQKENI. As DNA, the CDR3 is TGTGCCAGCTCACCAGAGGGAAAATGGATGCAGACCCAGTACTTC. Protein product: CASSPEGKWMQTQYF.

The chain links TRBV7-2 to TRBJ2-3, with 12 bases lining up with TRBD1. The J segment lost 3 bases and the V segment lost 9 bases, leaving 7 bases of the junction unmatched. Germline assignment: CDR1 SGHTA and CDR2 FQGNSA. The CDR3 has 15 residues. CDR3 sequence: CASRGTGGGTDTQYF. DNA for the CDR3: TGTGCCAGTAGAGGGACAGGGGGCGGAACAGATACGCAGTATTTT.

Ten or more counts support this clonotype. This chain joins TRBV15 and TRBJ2-3; D gene uncertain. Germline V gene lookup returns CDR1 LNHNV and CDR2 YYDKDF (reference sequence). The length of the CDR3 is 15 residues. Trimming removed 0 bases at V and 0 bases at J, with 7 bases between. CDR3 nucleotide sequence: TGTGCCACCAGCAGAGATCCTACTAGCACAGATACGCAGTATTTT. Its translation is CATSRDPTSTDTQYF.

This clonotype came up many times. CDR3 loop: CASNWVDTGESPPLHF. The CDR3 DNA reads as TGTGCCAGCAACTGGGTGGATACAGGGGAATCCCCACCCCTCCACTTT. This chain links TRBV7-2 with TRBJ1-6; 7 nucleotides agree with TRBD1. The CDR3 consists of 16 residues. Germline V gene lookup returns CDR1 SGHTA and CDR2 FQGNSA. V was pared by 7 bases and J by 11 bases, with 17 bases of the junction left unmatched.

This clonotype is labeled as medium-sized. The CDR3 sequence is CASSLGGGTGELFF. CDR3 DNA sequence: TGTGCCAGCAGCTTAGGTGGGGGGACCGGGGAGCTGTTTTTT. This chain joins TRBV7-2 and TRBJ2-2; D possibly corresponds to TRBD2 (6 bases). The CDR3 has 14 amino acids. Germline CDR1 reads SGHTA; CDR2 reads FQGNSA. V was clipped by 1 base and J by 5 bases, with 8 bases between them.

There are many counts of this clonotype. The chain couples TRBV7-2 to TRBJ1-1; D gene unclear. V gave up 2 bases and J gave up 0 bases, with 7 bases separating them. CDR1 and CDR2 (germline): SGHTA, FQGNSA. The CDR3 extends over 14 amino acids. The chain's CDR3 is CASSLNIMNTEAFF. CDR3 coding DNA: TGTGCCAGCAGCTTAAATATCATGAACACTGAAGCTTTCTTT.

The rearrangement links TRBV19 to TRBJ1-1, with D unresolved. This CDR3 comprises 14 residues. V lost 4 bases to trimming and J lost 5 bases, with 14 bases between them. Germline V gene lookup returns CDR1 LNHDA and CDR2 SQIVND (reference sequence). CDR3 sequence (DNA): TGTGCCAGTAGTAACCACCCAATGAGGACTGAAGCTTTCTTT. Translated, it gives CASSNHPMRTEAFF.

The count of this clonotype is one. The J gene is TRBJ2-3, the V gene TRBV20-1, with 7 positions matching TRBD1. The CDR3 is 14 residues long. Per the germline V gene, CDR1 is DFQATT and CDR2 is SNEGSKA (reference sequence). Germline trimming cut 6 bases from V and 0 bases from J; bases unmatched to any gene: 6. The CDR3 region has the DNA TGCAGTGCCCGGGACAGCTCTAGCACAGATACGCAGTATTTT. Protein sequence: CSARDSSSTDTQYF.

The V and J genes are TRBV7-9 and TRBJ1-1, with TRBD1 as a possible D gene (5 bases). Germline V gene lookup returns CDR1 SEHNR and CDR2 FQNEAQ (reference sequence). V dropped 10 bases and J dropped 8 bases, with 23 bases sitting between them. The CDR3 loop spans 14 amino acids. In DNA form, the CDR3 reads TGTGCCACCCGAGGTACCGGGGCGGTATCCGAAGCTTTCTTT. It encodes CATRGTGAVSEAFF.

The chain uses TRBV15 and TRBJ2-1, with 8 bases aligning to TRBD2. This CDR3 has 14 residues. With V trimmed by 4 bases and J by 13 bases, 12 bases remained unmatched. Germline V lookup: CDR1 LNHNV, CDR2 YYDKDF (reference sequence). The CDR3 DNA reads TGTGCCACCAGCAACATTGCCCAGGCGGGGGGACAGTTCTTC. Amino acid sequence: CATSNIAQAGGQFF.

This clonotype was observed a few times. The J gene is TRBJ1-2, the V gene TRBV7-9; 8 bases match TRBD1. J was trimmed by 2 bases and V by 6 bases; bases with no gene match: 8. Per germline, CDR1 SEHNR and CDR2 FQNEAQ (reference sequence). The CDR3 totals 15 residues. CDR3 sequence (DNA): TGTGCCAGCAGATCGACAGGGGCCCTAAACTATGGCTACACCTTC. Translation gives CASRSTGALNYGYTF.